The 4 T cell receptor beta chains below all came from one sample that was sequenced in a study of T cells in Graves' hyperthyroidism and ophthalmopathy. The TCR beta CDR3 regions underwent amplification using RNA transcripts as the source. Primed by the HTBI set, a first-round RT-PCR was run on the TCR CDR3. Each CDR3 protein is one row after TCRdb ran MiXCR on the multiplex PCR reads. Here the sample spans over 700,000 distinct CDR3 sequences, roughly 40% being singletons. Sequenced sample: blood. Every receptor here comes from a man aged 18 to 29 with Graves' hyperthyroidism.

In this sample, this clonotype turned up many times. This chain joins TRBV10-2 and TRBJ2-7; 8 nucleotides match TRBD1. CDR1 is WSHSY, CDR2 SAAADI, per germline. V dropped 6 bases and J dropped 0; count of bases not matched to a gene: 4. The CDR3 is 14 residues long. The CDR3 region has the DNA TGCGCCAGCAGACGGACAGGGAGCTCCTACGAGCAGTACTTC. It yields the protein CASRRTGSSYEQYF.

The chain uses TRBV11-2 and TRBJ1-1, with D possibly matching TRBD1 (5 bases). Germline CDR1 SGHAT, CDR2 FQNNGV. The CDR3 contains 12 residues. The germline V and J ends were trimmed by 4 bases and 6 bases, with 9 bases remaining between them. CDR3 loop: CASSSWGSEAFF. The CDR3, as DNA: TGTGCCAGCAGCTCGTGGGGGTCTGAAGCTTTCTTT.

This clonotype was seen only once. The rearrangement uses TRBV14 and TRBJ2-7; a weak D match, TRBD1 (6 bases). CDR1 is SGHDN, CDR2 FVKESK, per germline. The CDR3 is made up of 13 amino acids. Trimming cost V 6 bases and J 3 bases, with 12 bases left between them. CDR3 sequence: CASSYDRNYEQYF. The CDR3 bases are TGTGCCAGCAGTTACGACAGGAACTACGAGCAGTACTTC.

The chain joins TRBV15 to TRBJ2-7; possibly TRBD1 for D (5 bases). CDR1 and CDR2 from the germline V gene are LNHNV and YYDKDF (reference sequence). The CDR3 is 15 amino acids. The V end lost 3 bases, the J end lost 1 base, and 13 bases lay between the germline ends. The CDR3: CATSSVGQGSYEQYF. The CDR3 bases are TGTGCCACCAGCAGCGTAGGGCAGGGATCCTACGAGCAGTACTTC.